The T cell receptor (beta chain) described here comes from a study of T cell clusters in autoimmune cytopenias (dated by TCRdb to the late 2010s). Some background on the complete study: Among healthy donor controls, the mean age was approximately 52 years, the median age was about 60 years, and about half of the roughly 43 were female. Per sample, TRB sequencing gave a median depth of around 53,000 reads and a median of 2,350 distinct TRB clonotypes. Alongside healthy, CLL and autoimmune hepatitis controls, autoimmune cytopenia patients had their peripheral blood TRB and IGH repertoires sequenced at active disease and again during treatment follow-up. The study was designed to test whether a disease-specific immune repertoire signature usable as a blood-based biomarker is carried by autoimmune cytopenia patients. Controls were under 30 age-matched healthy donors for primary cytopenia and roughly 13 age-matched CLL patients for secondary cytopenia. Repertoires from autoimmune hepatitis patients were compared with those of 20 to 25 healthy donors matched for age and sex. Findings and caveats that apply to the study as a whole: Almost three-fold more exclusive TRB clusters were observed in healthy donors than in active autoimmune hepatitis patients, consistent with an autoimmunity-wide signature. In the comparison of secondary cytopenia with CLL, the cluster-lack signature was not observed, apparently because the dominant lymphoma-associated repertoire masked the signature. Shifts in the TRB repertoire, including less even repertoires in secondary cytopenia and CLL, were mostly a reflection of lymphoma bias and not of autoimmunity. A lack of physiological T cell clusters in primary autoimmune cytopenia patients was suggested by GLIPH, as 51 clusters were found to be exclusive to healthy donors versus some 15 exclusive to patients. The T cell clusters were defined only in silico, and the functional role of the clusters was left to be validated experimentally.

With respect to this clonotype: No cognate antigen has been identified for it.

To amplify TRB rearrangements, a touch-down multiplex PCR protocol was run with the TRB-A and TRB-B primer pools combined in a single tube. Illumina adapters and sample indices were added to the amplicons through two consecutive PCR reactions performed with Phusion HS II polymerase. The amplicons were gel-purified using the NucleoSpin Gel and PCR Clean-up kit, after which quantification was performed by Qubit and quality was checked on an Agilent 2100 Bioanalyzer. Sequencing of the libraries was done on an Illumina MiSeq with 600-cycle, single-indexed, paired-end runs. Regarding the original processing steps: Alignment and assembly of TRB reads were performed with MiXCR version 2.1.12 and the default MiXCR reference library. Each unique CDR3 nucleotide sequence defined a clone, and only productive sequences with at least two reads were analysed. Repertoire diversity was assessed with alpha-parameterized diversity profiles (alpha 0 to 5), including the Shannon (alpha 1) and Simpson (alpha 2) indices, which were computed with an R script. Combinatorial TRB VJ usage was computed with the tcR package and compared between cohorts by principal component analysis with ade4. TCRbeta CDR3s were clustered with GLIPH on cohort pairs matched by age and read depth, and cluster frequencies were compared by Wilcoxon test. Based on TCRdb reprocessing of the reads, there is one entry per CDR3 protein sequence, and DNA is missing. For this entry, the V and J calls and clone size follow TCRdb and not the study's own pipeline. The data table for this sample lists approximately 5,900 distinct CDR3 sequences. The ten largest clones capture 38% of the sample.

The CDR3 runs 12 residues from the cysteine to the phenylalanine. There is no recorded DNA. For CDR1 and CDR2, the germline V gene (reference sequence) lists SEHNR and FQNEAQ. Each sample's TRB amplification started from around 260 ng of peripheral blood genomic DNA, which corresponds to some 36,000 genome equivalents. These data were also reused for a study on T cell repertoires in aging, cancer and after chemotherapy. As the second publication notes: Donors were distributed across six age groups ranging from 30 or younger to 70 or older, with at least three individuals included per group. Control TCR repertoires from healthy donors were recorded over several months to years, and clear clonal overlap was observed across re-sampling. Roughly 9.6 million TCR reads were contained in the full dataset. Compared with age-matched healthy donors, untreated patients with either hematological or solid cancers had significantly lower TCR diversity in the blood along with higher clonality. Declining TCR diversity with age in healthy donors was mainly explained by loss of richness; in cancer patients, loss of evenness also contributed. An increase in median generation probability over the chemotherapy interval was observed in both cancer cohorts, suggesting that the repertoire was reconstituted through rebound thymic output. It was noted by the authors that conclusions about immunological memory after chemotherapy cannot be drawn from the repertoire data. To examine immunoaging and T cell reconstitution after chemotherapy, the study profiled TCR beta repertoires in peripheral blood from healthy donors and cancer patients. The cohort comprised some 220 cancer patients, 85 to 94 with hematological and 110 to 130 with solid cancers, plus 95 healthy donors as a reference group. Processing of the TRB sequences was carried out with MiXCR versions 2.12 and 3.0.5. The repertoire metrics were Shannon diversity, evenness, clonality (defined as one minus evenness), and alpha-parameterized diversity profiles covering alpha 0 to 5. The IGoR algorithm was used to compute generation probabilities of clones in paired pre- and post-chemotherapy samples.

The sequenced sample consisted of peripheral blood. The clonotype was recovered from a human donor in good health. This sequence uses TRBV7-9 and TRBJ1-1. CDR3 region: CASSLSNTEAFF.